The source of this T cell receptor beta chain is a study of blood T cell repertoires in COVID-19. The wider study: COVID-19 samples, acute and convalescent, were from the United States, Italy and Spain. Sources were T cells, B-cell-depleted T cells, or PBMCs; the material itself was cDNA or gDNA.

Clones were read by immunoSEQ multiplex PCR, and TCRdb kept only the in-frame ones, dropping some. The sample lists some 100,000 clones; around nine tenths were seen once. On this clone itself: Within the sample, other DNA sequences also encode this same CDR3.

Germline CDR1 SGHRS, CDR2 YFSETQ. The V and J ends lost 1 base and 1 base respectively, with 8 bases between them. This CDR3 is built from 14 residues. Sequencing was performed on peripheral blood. This sequence originates from a woman in her seventies with acute or convalescent COVID-19. V gene TRBV5-1 combines with J gene TRBJ1-1; D is possibly TRBD1 (5 bases). The CDR3, as DNA: TGCGCCAGCAGCTTGCAGGGAACGAACACTGAAGCTTTCTTT. This translates into CASSLQGTNTEAFF.